Listed here are 2 T cell receptor beta chains from one sample, sequenced in a study of blood T cell repertoires in COVID-19. Sequencing used immunoSEQ multiplex PCR; TCRdb keeps in-frame clones, though not all of them. Of about 210,000 clones listed, around 90% are singletons. The source material was PBMCs or T cells enriched from blood (not recorded which). These receptors all stem from a woman between 18 and 30 years old who had recovered from COVID-19.

The chain recombines TRBV28 with TRBJ2-3, with a possible D match to TRBD2 (5 bases). Trimming took off 7 bases at V and 3 bases at J, with 23 bases between the two ends. CDR1 is MDHEN, CDR2 SYDVKM, per germline. The CDR3 covers 17 residues. The CDR3 nucleotides are TGTGCCAGCACTCCCTATCCTCTTCTGCCGGGGACAGATACGCAGTATTTT. Amino acid sequence: CASTPYPLLPGTDTQYF.

The chain carries TRBV9 and TRBJ2-1, with 8 bases identical to TRBD2. The CDR3 extends over 16 amino acids. From germline, CDR1 is SGDLS and CDR2 YYNGEE. V lost 4 bases to trimming and J lost 1 base; unmatched junction nucleotides: 7. The chain's CDR3 is CASSPGVAGSYNEQFF. The CDR3 DNA is TGTGCCAGCAGCCCCGGGGTAGCGGGGTCCTACAATGAGCAGTTCTTC.